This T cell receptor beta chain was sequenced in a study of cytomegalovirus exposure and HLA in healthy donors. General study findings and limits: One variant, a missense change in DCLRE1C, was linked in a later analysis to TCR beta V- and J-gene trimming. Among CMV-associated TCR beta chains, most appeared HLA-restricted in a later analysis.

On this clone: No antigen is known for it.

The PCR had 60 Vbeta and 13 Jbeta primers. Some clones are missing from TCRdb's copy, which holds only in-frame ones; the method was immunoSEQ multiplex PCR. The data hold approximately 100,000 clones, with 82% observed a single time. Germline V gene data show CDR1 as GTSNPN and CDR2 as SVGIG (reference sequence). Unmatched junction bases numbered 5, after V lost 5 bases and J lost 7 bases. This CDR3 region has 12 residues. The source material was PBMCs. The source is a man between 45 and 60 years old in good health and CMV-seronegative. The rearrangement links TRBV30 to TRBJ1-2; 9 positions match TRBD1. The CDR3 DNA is TGTGCCTGGGGGACAGGGCTAGGTGGCTACACCTTC. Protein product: CAWGTGLGGYTF. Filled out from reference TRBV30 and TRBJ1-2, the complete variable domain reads SQTIHQWPATLVQPVGSPLSLECTVEGTSNPNLYWYRQAAGRGLQLLFYSVGIGQISSEVPQNLSASRPQDRQFILSSKKLLLSDSGFYLCAWGTGLGGYTFGSGTRLTVV.